This TCR beta chain came from a study of cytomegalovirus exposure and HLA in healthy donors. The study, taken as a whole, reports: Sequencing depth roughly uniform across donors was assumed in presence/absence analyses.

Vbeta (60) and Jbeta (13) primers were used in the PCR. Clones were read by immunoSEQ multiplex PCR, and TCRdb kept only the in-frame ones, dropping some. The sample has roughly 100,000 clones; 75% to 80% are singletons. Between the trimmed V and J ends, which lost 4 bases and 1 base, there was a span of 11 bases. This CDR3 comprises 14 residues. The germline CDR1 and CDR2 sequences are SGHRS and YFSETQ. About this clone itself: Its target is unknown.

This TCR came from a male donor in good health and CMV-seropositive. The chain recombines TRBV5-1 with TRBJ1-1, with TRBD1 as a possible D gene (5 bases). Material: PBMCs. CDR3 bases: TGCGCCAGCAGCCCCAGGGATAGGAACACTGAAGCTTTCTTT. Amino acids: CASSPRDRNTEAFF.